This TCR beta chain was identified in a study of blood T cell repertoires in COVID-19. For the study at large: PBMCs, B-cell-depleted T cells, or T cells were the source of the cDNA or gDNA that made up the material.

Here immunoSEQ multiplex PCR was the method, and the copy in TCRdb shows in-frame clones only, minus some. The repertoire holds around 88,000 clones, with roughly 90% as singletons. Germline V gives CDR1 SQVTM, CDR2 ANQGSEA. V dropped 3 bases and J dropped 2 bases, with 11 bases sitting between them. The CDR3 runs 14 residues. This rearrangement joins TRBV29-1 to TRBJ2-1; perhaps TRBD2 as D (5 bases). The clonotype originates from a man between 60 and 75 years old with acute or convalescent COVID-19. Sequencing was carried out using peripheral blood. CDR3 loop: CSVDIGNTYNEQFF. CDR3 bases: TGCAGCGTTGATATCGGGAACACCTACAATGAGCAGTTCTTC.